The 30 T cell receptor beta chains reported below all come from one sample, sequenced in a study of blood T cell repertoires in COVID-19. The table came from immunoSEQ multiplex PCR; TCRdb's copy has only in-frame clones and leaves some out. The table records approximately 240,000 clones, 70% to 90% of them present only once. Material: peripheral blood. The source is a woman aged 40 to 50 who had recovered from COVID-19.

The rearrangement uses TRBV28 and TRBJ1-5, with D unclear. Germline V gene sequence: CDR1 MDHEN, CDR2 SYDVKM. The CDR3 spans 14 residues. Deletions cut 8 bases from V and 4 bases from J, with 15 bases between. CDR3 protein: CASSVHRNNQPQHF. As DNA, the CDR3 is TGTGCCAGCTCCGTACACAGAAATAATCAGCCCCAGCATTTT. Looking up the rest from reference TRBV28 and TRBJ1-5 gives the full variable domain: DVKVTQSSRYLVKRTGEKVFLECVQDMDHENMFWYRQDPGLGLRLIYFSYDVKMKEKGDIPEGYSVSREKKERFSLILESASTNQTSMYLCASSVHRNNQPQHFGDGTRLSIL.

The chain joins TRBV5-6 to TRBJ2-5, with 12 bases aligning to TRBD2. The germline V gene has CDR1 SGHDT and CDR2 YYEEEE. Trimming at V came to 0 bases and at J to 4 bases, leaving 1 base not matched to a gene. CDR3 length: 15 amino acids. CDR3 sequence reads: CASSLETSGGETQYF. CDR3 sequence (DNA): TGTGCCAGCAGCTTGGAGACTAGCGGGGGAGAGACCCAGTACTTC. Together with reference TRBV5-6 and TRBJ2-5, the CDR3 gives the full variable domain: DAGVTQSPTHLIKTRGQQVTLRCSPKSGHDTVSWYQQALGQGPQFIFQYYEEEERQRGNFPDRFSGHQFPNYSSELNVNALLLGDSALYLCASSLETSGGETQYFGPGTRLLVL.

This CDR3 is CASSMTGFDTEAFF. In DNA, the CDR3 is TGTGCCAGCTCAATGACAGGGTTCGACACTGAAGCTTTCTTT. The chain recombines TRBV18 with TRBJ1-1; 7 bases fit TRBD1. Trimming took 5 bases from V and 3 from J; bases not matched to a gene: 6. From germline, CDR1 is KGHSH and CDR2 LQKENI. This CDR3 region has 14 residues.

The V and J genes are TRBV7-3 and TRBJ2-2; D gene uncertain. The V end lost 4 bases, the J end lost 2 bases, and 8 bases lay between the germline ends. Germline CDR1 reads SGHTA; CDR2 reads FQGTGA. This CDR3 has 14 amino acids. Here the CDR3 reads CASSSPTNTGELFF. CDR3 nucleotide sequence: TGTGCCAGCAGCTCACCGACTAACACCGGGGAGCTGTTTTTT.

The chain uses TRBV6-5 and TRBJ2-4; 11 positions match TRBD2. Germline CDR1 is MNHEY and CDR2 is SVGAGI. Trimming took 6 bases from V and 6 from J; bases not matched to a gene: 7. The CDR3 has 15 amino acids. CDR3 region: CASRVAGGLGNIQYF. The DNA for the CDR3 is TGTGCCAGCAGAGTAGCGGGGGGGCTTGGAAACATTCAGTACTTC.

This clone was seen more than once but under ten times. J is TRBJ1-1 and V is TRBV18; D unresolved. Between the trimmed V and J ends, which lost 4 bases and 1 base, there was a span of 7 bases. CDR1 and CDR2 from the germline V gene are KGHSH and LQKENI. The CDR3 is made up of 13 amino acids. The CDR3 nucleotides read TGTGCCAGCTCACTCCACAAGAACACTGAAGCTTTCTTT. Residues: CASSLHKNTEAFF. The full variable domain, with the rest looked up from reference TRBV18 and TRBJ1-1, is NAGVMQNPRHLVRRRGQEARLRCSPMKGHSHVYWYRQLPEEGLKFMVYLQKENIIDESGMPKERFSAEFPKEGPSILRIQQVVRGDSAAYFCASSLHKNTEAFFGQGTRLTVV.

In this sample, this clone turned up once. The chain's CDR3 is CASSRGLRETQYF. The CDR3 nucleotides are TGTGCCAGCAGTCGAGGCTTAAGAGAGACCCAGTACTTC. The chain couples TRBV6-5 to TRBJ2-5; D remains ambiguous. V lost 5 bases, J lost 4 bases, and 11 bases lay in between. The CDR3 runs 13 residues. Germline CDR1 MNHEY, CDR2 SVGAGI.

The chain combines TRBV7-9 with TRBJ1-2; 8 nucleotides align to TRBD1. The CDR3 has 12 amino acids. The germline V gene encodes CDR1 SEHNR and CDR2 FQNEAQ (reference sequence). Trimming took 6 bases from V and 7 from J; bases not matched to a gene: 4. The chain's CDR3 is CASRSGGGGYTF. The CDR3 nucleotides are TGTGCCAGCAGGTCAGGGGGCGGTGGCTACACCTTC.

The chain uses TRBV12-5 and TRBJ2-6; TRBD2 aligns across 9 bases. CDR3 size: 16 residues. V gave up 7 bases and J gave up 2 bases; unmatched junction bases: 6. CDR1 is LGHNT, CDR2 FRNRAP, per germline. The CDR3 DNA follows: TGTGCTAGTGCCCTCCCTAGCGGGACTGGGGCCAACGTCCTGACTTTC. Encoded protein: CASALPSGTGANVLTF.

V and J are TRBV28 and TRBJ1-1, with TRBD1 as a possible D gene (6 bases). The V end lost 1 base, the J end lost 8 bases, and 8 bases lay between the germline ends. The CDR3 has 12 residues. Per germline, CDR1 MDHEN and CDR2 SYDVKM. The CDR3 here is CASSLSGTEAFF. The CDR3 DNA follows: TGTGCCAGCAGTTTATCTGGGACAGAAGCTTTCTTT.

This clone has a single count. This sequence joins TRBV3-1 (or the pseudogene TRBV3-2) and TRBJ2-3, with TRBD2 matching 10 bases. V lost 4 bases to trimming and J lost 7 bases; unmatched junction nucleotides: 5. Germline values: CDR1 LGHDT, CDR2 YNNKEL (reference sequence). The CDR3 is 14 amino acids. CDR3 sequence: CASSLASGGNTQYF. The DNA of the CDR3 is TGTGCCAGCAGCCTCGCTAGCGGGGGAAATACGCAGTATTTT.

There are a few counts of this clone. The V and J genes are TRBV20-1 and TRBJ1-2; 7 bases align to TRBD1. V shed 3 bases and J 4 bases; nucleotides not matched to a gene: 11. Germline-derived CDR1 and CDR2 are DFQATT and SNEGSKA (reference sequence). The CDR3 is 15 residues long. The chain's CDR3 is CSASGGRGRGYGYTF. The CDR3, as DNA: TGCAGTGCTAGTGGGGGAAGGGGGCGAGGCTATGGCTACACCTTC.

This clone was counted a single time. The rearrangement links TRBV3-1 (or the pseudogene TRBV3-2) to TRBJ2-7, with D perhaps TRBD2 (6 bases). CDR1 and CDR2 from the germline V gene are LGHDT and YNNKEL (reference sequence). V lost 6 bases and J 3 bases, leaving 12 bases between the germline ends. This CDR3 contains 13 residues. The CDR3 sequence is CASSDMGGYEQYF. The CDR3 DNA sequence: TGTGCCAGCAGTGACATGGGAGGCTACGAGCAGTACTTC.

CDR3 protein: CASSYKRRAAGELFF. DNA for the CDR3: TGTGCCAGCAGTTACAAACGCAGGGCGGCCGGGGAGCTGTTTTTT. V gene TRBV6-5 combines with J gene TRBJ2-2; D is perhaps TRBD1 (5 bases). Trimming cost V 2 bases and J 6 bases, with 13 bases left between them. The CDR3 has 15 amino acids. Germline CDR1 is MNHEY and CDR2 is SVGAGI.

The chain links TRBV11-2 to TRBJ1-2; D ambiguous. V lost 3 bases, J lost 0 bases, and 14 bases lay in between. The CDR3 consists of 16 residues. Germline CDR1 SGHAT, CDR2 FQNNGV. The DNA of the CDR3 is TGTGCCAGCAGCTTGTCGGGTACAAGAGCTAACTATGGCTACACCTTC. It yields the protein CASSLSGTRANYGYTF.

The genes are TRBV3-1 (or the pseudogene TRBV3-2) and TRBJ2-1; TRBD2 matches at 13 bases. V lost 2 bases to trimming and J lost 9 bases; unmatched junction nucleotides: 10. This CDR3 has 17 amino acids. Germline V gives CDR1 LGHDT, CDR2 YNNKEL (reference sequence). CDR3 amino acids: CASSQPELAGGPSEQFF. DNA for the CDR3: TGTGCCAGCAGCCAACCCGAACTAGCGGGGGGGCCAAGTGAGCAGTTCTTC.

The rearrangement joins TRBV5-4 to TRBJ2-2, with TRBD2 matching 10 bases. Unmatched junction bases numbered 5, after V lost 2 bases and J lost 4 bases. Germline values: CDR1 SGHNT, CDR2 YYREEE (reference sequence). The CDR3 spans 16 residues. The CDR3 spells CASSFFRTSGTGELFF. For the CDR3, the DNA is TGTGCCAGCAGCTTCTTTCGGACTAGCGGCACCGGGGAGCTGTTTTTT.

V usage is TRBV2 and J usage is TRBJ1-2, with D maybe TRBD1 (6 bases). Trimming shortened V by 3 bases and J by 8 bases, and 13 bases separated the two germline ends. The germline CDR1 and CDR2 sequences are SNHLY and FYNNEI. The CDR3 spans 13 residues. CDR3 amino acids: CASSDQGFGGYTF. The CDR3 coding sequence is TGTGCCAGCAGTGATCAGGGGTTTGGGGGCTACACCTTC.

This chain joins TRBV30 and TRBJ2-2, with D unresolved. The germline CDR1 and CDR2 sequences are GTSNPN and SVGIG (reference sequence). This CDR3 spans 13 amino acids. Trimming shortened V by 8 bases and J by 4 bases, and 14 bases separated the two germline ends. CDR3 in amino acids: CAGASLITGELFF. CDR3 in DNA: TGTGCCGGAGCGTCGTTGATCACCGGGGAGCTGTTTTTT.

This chain uses TRBV7-6 with TRBJ2-2; 13 bases fit TRBD2. The length of the CDR3 is 16 residues. The V gene's germline CDR1 is SGHVS and CDR2 FNYEAQ. The trim removed 6 bases at V and 2 bases at J, leaving 3 bases unmatched. This chain's CDR3 is CASRRLAGGNTGELFF. CDR3 DNA sequence: TGTGCCAGCAGACGACTAGCGGGGGGCAACACCGGGGAGCTGTTTTTT.

This clone has only one observation. This sequence joins TRBV29-1 and TRBJ2-5; TRBD1 matches at 11 bases. Germline CDR1 SQVTM, CDR2 ANQGSEA. Trimming cost V 4 bases and J 7 bases; bases outside gene matches: 8. This CDR3 contains 14 residues. The CDR3 loop reads CSVGGTGGTGTQYF. CDR3 nucleotides: TGCAGCGTTGGCGGGACAGGGGGGACTGGGACCCAGTACTTC. The variable domain in full, completed from reference TRBV29-1 and TRBJ2-5, reads SAVISQKPSRDICQRGTSLTIQCQVDSQVTMMFWYRQQPGQSLTLIATANQGSEATYESGFVIDKFPISRPNLTFSTLTVSNMSPEDSSIYLCSVGGTGGTGTQYFGPGTRLLVL.

The rearrangement links TRBV6-5 to TRBJ1-5, with D possibly matching TRBD1 (5 bases). Germline V CDR1 and CDR2: MNHEY, SVGAGI. The CDR3 spans 14 residues. The ends were cut back, 5 bases at V and 3 bases at J, with 11 bases in the middle. CDR3 nucleotide sequence: TGTGCCAGCAGTCCCGACAGAATCAATCAGCCCCAGCATTTT. Translated: CASSPDRINQPQHF.

This clone was counted only a few times. The CDR3 region has the DNA TGTGCCAGCAGTTACGACAGGTCCCCTGGCCAGCCCCAGCATTTT. Translating it yields CASSYDRSPGQPQHF. The rearrangement links TRBV6-5 to TRBJ1-5, with a possible D match to TRBD1 (6 bases). The V gene lost 2 bases and the J gene lost 7 bases, with 15 bases spanning the gap. The CDR3 spans 15 residues. Germline lookup yields CDR1 MNHEY and CDR2 SVGAGI.

The gene calls are TRBV19 and TRBJ2-3; 10 bases line up with TRBD1. In germline, CDR1 is LNHDA, CDR2 SQIVND (reference sequence). The CDR3 extends over 18 amino acids. J lost 7 bases, V lost 7 bases, and 20 bases had no gene match. The CDR3 bases are TGTGCCAGTATGGTCTTATTGGGGACAGGGGTCCCCTCAAATACGCAGTATTTT. Residues: CASMVLLGTGVPSNTQYF.

The chain uses TRBV7-3 and TRBJ2-5; a weak D match, TRBD2 (6 bases). Trimming took 3 bases from V and 2 from J, leaving 10 bases between them. CDR1 and CDR2 (germline): SGHTA, FQGTGA. CDR3 size: 14 residues. As DNA, the CDR3 is TGTGCCAGCAGCTTGGAGGGGAGGCAAGAGACCCAGTACTTC. The encoded protein is CASSLEGRQETQYF.

The chain uses TRBV29-1 and TRBJ2-3, with 8 bases lining up with TRBD1. V shed 4 bases and J 6 bases; nucleotides not matched to a gene: 6. This CDR3 has 13 residues. In germline, CDR1 is SQVTM, CDR2 ANQGSEA. CDR3 bases: TGCAGCGTTGCCAGGGGGCTGTGGGATACGCAGTATTTT. This sequence encodes CSVARGLWDTQYF.

V is TRBV5-6 and J is TRBJ2-7; 9 nucleotides align to TRBD2. From germline, CDR1 is SGHDT and CDR2 YYEEEE. J lost 4 bases, V lost 4 bases, and 9 bases had no gene match. The CDR3 spans 15 residues. The CDR3 sequence is CASSLSQTSGYEQYF. For the CDR3, the DNA is TGTGCCAGCAGCCTCTCCCAGACTAGCGGTTACGAGCAGTACTTC.

The chain employs TRBV7-6 and TRBJ2-3, with D maybe TRBD1 (6 bases). The CDR3 sequence is 16 residues long. The V gene lost 2 bases and the J gene lost 1 base, with 13 bases spanning the gap. Looked up from germline, CDR1 is SGHVS and CDR2 is FNYEAQ. The CDR3 DNA follows: TGTGCCAGCAGCTTATCTTTGTACAGGGGCACAGATACGCAGTATTTT. It is translated as CASSLSLYRGTDTQYF.

The chain links TRBV9 to TRBJ1-6; the D gene is possibly TRBD1 (6 bases). The CDR3 has 14 amino acids. V lost 4 bases to trimming and J lost 4 bases, with 9 bases between them. Germline V lookup: CDR1 SGDLS, CDR2 YYNGEE. The CDR3: CASSPGQYNSPLHF. In nucleotides, the CDR3 is TGTGCCAGCAGCCCGGGACAATATAATTCACCCCTCCACTTT.

The chain recombines TRBV6-2 or TRBV6-3 with TRBJ2-4; D perhaps matches TRBD1 (6 bases). V lost 6 bases and J 5 bases, leaving 11 bases between the germline ends. The CDR3 runs 13 residues. The germline CDR1 and CDR2 sequences are MNHEY and SVGEGT. The CDR3 spells CASSQGPQNIQYF. CDR3 bases: TGTGCCAGCAGCCAGGGGCCCCAAAACATTCAGTACTTC.